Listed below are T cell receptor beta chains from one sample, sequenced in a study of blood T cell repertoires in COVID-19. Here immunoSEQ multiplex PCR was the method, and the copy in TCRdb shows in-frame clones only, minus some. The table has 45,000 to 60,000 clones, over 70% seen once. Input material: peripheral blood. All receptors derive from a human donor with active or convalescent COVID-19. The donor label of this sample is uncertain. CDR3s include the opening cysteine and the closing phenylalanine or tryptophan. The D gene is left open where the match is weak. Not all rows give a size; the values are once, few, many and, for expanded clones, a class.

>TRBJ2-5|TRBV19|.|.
TGTGCCAGTAGTTCCGACAGGCGAAGCGCGACCCAGTACTTC
CASSSDRRSATQYF
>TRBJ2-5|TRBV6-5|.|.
TGTGCCAGTGCGGGCGGCCTCCAAGAGACCCAGTACTTC
CASAGGLQETQYF
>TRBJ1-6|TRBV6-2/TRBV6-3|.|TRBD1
TGTGCCAGCAGCCCCAGGGGGCCTGAGTCTTCACCCCTCCACTTT
CASSPRGPESSPLHF
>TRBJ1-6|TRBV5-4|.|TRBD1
TGTGCCAGCAGCTCCCCCCGGGACAGGCCGAATTCACCCCTCCACTTT
CASSSPRDRPNSPLHF
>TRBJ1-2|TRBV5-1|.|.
TGCGCCAGCAGCTTGGCCGAGGCGGGGATGGGCGGCTACACCTTC
CASSLAEAGMGGYTF
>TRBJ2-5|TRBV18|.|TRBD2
TGTGCCAGCTCACCAGACTCTAGCGGTCAAGAGACCCAGTACTTC
CASSPDSSGQETQYF
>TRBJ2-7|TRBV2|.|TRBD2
TGTGCCAGCAGTGAAAGAGGAAAGTCCGGGAGGACCCACGAGCAGTACTTC
CASSERGKSGRTHEQYF
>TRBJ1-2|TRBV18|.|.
TGTGCCAGCTCACCAGAGGCACAGATAGGGACATATGGCTACACCTTC
CASSPEAQIGTYGYTF
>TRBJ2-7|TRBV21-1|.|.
TGTGCCAGCAGCCTGGACAGGACCTACGAGCAGTACTTC
CASSLDRTYEQYF
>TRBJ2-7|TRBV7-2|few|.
TGTGCCAGCAGCTACCCCGGGAGCCAGAACGAGCAGTACTTC
CASSYPGSQNEQYF
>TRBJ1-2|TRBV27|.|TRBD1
TGTGCCAGCAGTTTATCCCCGGGACAGGGGGCAGGGGCTAACTATGGCTACACCTTC
CASSLSPGQGAGANYGYTF
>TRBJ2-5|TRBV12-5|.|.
TGTGCTAGTGGTTTGGTACCCGCGGAGACCCAGTACTTC
CASGLVPAETQYF
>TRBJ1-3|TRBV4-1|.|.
TGCGCCAGCAGCCAACGAAGTCTGAGGGGGAGAGAAAACACCATATATTTT
CASSQRSLRGRENTIYF
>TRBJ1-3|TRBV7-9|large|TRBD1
TGTGCCAGCAGCTGGGGACAGGGGAGCGGCAACACCATATATTTT
CASSWGQGSGNTIYF
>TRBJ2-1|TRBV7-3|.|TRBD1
TGTGCCAGCAGCTTAACAACAGGGGGCAAGAATGAGCAGTTCTTC
CASSLTTGGKNEQFF